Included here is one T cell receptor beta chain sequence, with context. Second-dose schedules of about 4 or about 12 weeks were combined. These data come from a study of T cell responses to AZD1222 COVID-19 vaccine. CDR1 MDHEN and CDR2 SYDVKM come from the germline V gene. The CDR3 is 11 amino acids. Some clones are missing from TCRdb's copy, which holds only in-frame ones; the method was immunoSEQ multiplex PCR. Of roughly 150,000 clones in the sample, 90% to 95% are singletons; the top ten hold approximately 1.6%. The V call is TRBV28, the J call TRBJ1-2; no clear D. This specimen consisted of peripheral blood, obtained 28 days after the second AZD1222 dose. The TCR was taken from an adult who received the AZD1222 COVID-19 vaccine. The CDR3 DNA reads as TGTGGCGCCAGGTTGGGAAATGGCTACACCTTC. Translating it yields CGARLGNGYTF.